The clone carrying this TCR beta chain appeared a few times. PCR amplification relied on 60 Vbeta primers (plus 13 Jbeta primers). Profiled with immunoSEQ multiplex PCR; TCRdb holds only in-frame clones, not every one. The table has some 130,000 clones, 60% to 75% seen once; the top ten hold more than 1.5%. This entry comes from a study of cytomegalovirus exposure and HLA in healthy donors. Per the germline V gene, CDR1 is SEHNR and CDR2 is FQNEAQ (reference sequence). With 4 bases clipped from V and 5 bases from J, the junction kept 6 bases outside the gene matches. CDR3 size: 14 residues. The TCR was taken from a human donor in good health. The material sequenced was PBMCs. J is TRBJ2-7 and V is TRBV7-9, with 9 bases matching TRBD1. CDR3 region: CASSSTGTGNEQYF. The CDR3 region has the DNA TGTGCCAGCAGCTCAACCGGGACAGGGAACGAGCAGTACTTC.